This paragraph reports one TCR beta chain. Its antigen is undetermined. The source of the sample is a study of blood T cells in healthy people across ages. Study outcomes and limitations: Relative to aged donors, long-lived donors carried more naive CD4+ cells and displayed higher diversity. Unsorted PBMCs blocked a conclusive comparison of naive and antigen-experienced cells. With age, beta diversity per million T cells declined roughly linearly, significantly by roughly 40. Expanded clonotype shifts may have been confounded, as the donors had an unknown CMV status.

CDR3 size: 15 residues. V trimming: 1 base; J trimming: 7 bases; junction bases outside the gene matches: 9. Combining a sample-barcoded 5' primer with a J-beta primer mix, a second PCR ran for about 6 to 12 cycles. MiXCR was run by TCRdb on the 5' RACE reads, yielding one entry per CDR3 protein. The sample has hundreds of thousands of distinct CDR3 sequences, roughly 58% seen once. The chain couples TRBV12-3 or TRBV12-4 to TRBJ2-7; 8 bases agree with TRBD2. The sample taken for sequencing was blood. The sequence was obtained from a man between 60 and 70 years old in good health. The CDR3 nucleotides read TGTGCCAGCAGTTTAGAGGCGTCGGGGGGGCGTGAGCAGTACTTC. This gives the protein CASSLEASGGREQYF.